This is a list of T cell receptor beta chains from one sample in a study of cytotoxic CD8 clonotypes in ibrutinib-treated CLL. The protocol was immunoSEQ multiplex PCR, while the TCRdb copy is restricted to in-frame clones and leaves out a portion. Here the sample spans about 12,000 clones, approximately 59% being singletons. Sequencing used PBMCs, obtained before ibrutinib treatment. Source of these receptors: a human donor with chronic lymphocytic leukemia. Each CDR3 is given with its conserved first and last residue. Clone size is given for some rows only: seen once, a few or many times, or a class if the clone is expanded.

v_call: TRBV5-4
j_call: TRBJ1-1
clone_size: .
cdr3_aa: CASSRGQGVIYTEAFF

v_call: TRBV7-2
j_call: TRBJ1-5
clone_size: .
cdr3_aa: CASSLLGVSNQPQHF

v_call: TRBV12-2
j_call: TRBJ1-2
clone_size: once
cdr3_aa: CASRSKARGFSYTF

v_call: TRBV5-1
j_call: TRBJ1-6
clone_size: few
cdr3_aa: CASSLDGGYNSPLHF

v_call: TRBV9
j_call: TRBJ2-1
clone_size: .
cdr3_aa: CASSVVGSYNEQFF

v_call: TRBV5-4
j_call: TRBJ2-4
clone_size: .
cdr3_aa: CASSLAGAGPQNIQYF

v_call: TRBV7-3
j_call: TRBJ2-3
clone_size: few
cdr3_aa: CASSFAGADTQYF

v_call: TRBV28
j_call: TRBJ1-1
clone_size: medium-sized
cdr3_aa: CASSCWSGTGTLAWTEAFF

v_call: TRBV5-1
j_call: TRBJ1-6
clone_size: .
cdr3_aa: CASSTGVESYNSPLHF

v_call: TRBV29-1
j_call: TRBJ1-4
clone_size: .
cdr3_aa: CSVGRGNNEKLFF

v_call: TRBV11-2
j_call: TRBJ1-1
clone_size: .
cdr3_aa: CASSLYQAGGEAFF

v_call: TRBV28
j_call: TRBJ1-5
clone_size: .
cdr3_aa: CASRTPGTGDQPQHF

v_call: TRBV28
j_call: TRBJ1-1
clone_size: .
cdr3_aa: CASSSRQGQWNTEAFF

v_call: TRBV13
j_call: TRBJ2-5
clone_size: .
cdr3_aa: CASSLKAGGLRELGTQYF

v_call: TRBV7-2
j_call: TRBJ2-5
clone_size: .
cdr3_aa: CASSLVETQYF

v_call: TRBV5-8
j_call: TRBJ2-7
clone_size: .
cdr3_aa: CASSLVGTSSYEQYF

v_call: TRBV5-4
j_call: TRBJ1-1
clone_size: .
cdr3_aa: CASKGQALNTEAFF

v_call: TRBV4-3
j_call: TRBJ1-5
clone_size: .
cdr3_aa: CASSQGLYQPQHF

v_call: TRBV5-1
j_call: TRBJ1-1
clone_size: .
cdr3_aa: CASSLARGTSGTEAFF

v_call: TRBV7-2
j_call: TRBJ2-1
clone_size: .
cdr3_aa: CASSLVQTGVNNEQFF

v_call: TRBV4-3
j_call: TRBJ1-4
clone_size: .
cdr3_aa: CASSQDPRAATNEKLFF

v_call: TRBV30
j_call: TRBJ1-1
clone_size: once
cdr3_aa: CAWTRDRDNTEAFF

v_call: TRBV5-4
j_call: TRBJ2-2
clone_size: .
cdr3_aa: CASSSPGGALGGELFF

v_call: TRBV5-6
j_call: TRBJ1-4
clone_size: once
cdr3_aa: CASSLRTTNEKLFF

v_call: TRBV30
j_call: TRBJ1-1
clone_size: few
cdr3_aa: CAWRRQGTEAFF

v_call: TRBV19
j_call: TRBJ2-1
clone_size: .
cdr3_aa: CASTPPVGTGYNEQFF

v_call: TRBV6-1
j_call: TRBJ2-1
clone_size: few
cdr3_aa: CATTGTSGNEQFF

v_call: TRBV4-3
j_call: TRBJ2-5
clone_size: .
cdr3_aa: CASSQVRNQETQYF

v_call: TRBV5-6
j_call: TRBJ2-3
clone_size: .
cdr3_aa: CASRKQGSDTQYF

v_call: TRBV5-1
j_call: TRBJ2-4
clone_size: .
cdr3_aa: CASSPRDGRNIQYF

v_call: TRBV19
j_call: TRBJ1-5
clone_size: .
cdr3_aa: CASSISRTPQQHF

v_call: TRBV30
j_call: TRBJ1-1
clone_size: once
cdr3_aa: CAWRVAGGDTEAFF

v_call: TRBV5-8
j_call: TRBJ2-2
clone_size: .
cdr3_aa: CASSLGTPTGELFF

v_call: TRBV27
j_call: TRBJ2-1
clone_size: .
cdr3_aa: CASSLGTGYGRGNQQFF

v_call: TRBV18
j_call: TRBJ1-1
clone_size: .
cdr3_aa: CASRDSLNTEAFF

v_call: TRBV14
j_call: TRBJ2-7
clone_size: .
cdr3_aa: CASSRLAGAYEQYF

v_call: TRBV4-3
j_call: TRBJ2-1
clone_size: .
cdr3_aa: CASSQDPTRQSNEQFF